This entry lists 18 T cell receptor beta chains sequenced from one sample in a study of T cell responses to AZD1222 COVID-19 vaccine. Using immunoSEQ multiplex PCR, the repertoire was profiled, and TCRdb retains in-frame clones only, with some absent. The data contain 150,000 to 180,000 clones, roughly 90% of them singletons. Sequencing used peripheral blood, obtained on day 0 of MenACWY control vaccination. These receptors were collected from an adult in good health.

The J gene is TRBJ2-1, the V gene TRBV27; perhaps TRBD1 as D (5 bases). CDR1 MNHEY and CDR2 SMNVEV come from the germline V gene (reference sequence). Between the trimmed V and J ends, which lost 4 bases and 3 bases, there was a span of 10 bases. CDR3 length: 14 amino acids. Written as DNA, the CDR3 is TGTGCCAGCAGTTCCTTTAGGGGCTACAATGAGCAGTTCTTC. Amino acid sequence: CASSSFRGYNEQFF.

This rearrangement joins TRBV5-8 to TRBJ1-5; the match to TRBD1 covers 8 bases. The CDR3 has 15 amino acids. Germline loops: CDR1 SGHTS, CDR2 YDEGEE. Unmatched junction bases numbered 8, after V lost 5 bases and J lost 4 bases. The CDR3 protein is CASSKGQVANQPQHF. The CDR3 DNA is TGTGCCAGCAGTAAGGGACAGGTGGCTAATCAGCCCCAGCATTTT.

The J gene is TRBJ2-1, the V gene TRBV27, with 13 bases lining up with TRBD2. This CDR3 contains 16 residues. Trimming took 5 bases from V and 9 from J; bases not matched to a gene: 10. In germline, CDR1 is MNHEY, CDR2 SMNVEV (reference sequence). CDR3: CASSLTGTSGVGEQFF. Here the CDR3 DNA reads TGTGCCAGCAGTCTCACCGGGACTAGCGGGGTCGGTGAGCAGTTCTTC.

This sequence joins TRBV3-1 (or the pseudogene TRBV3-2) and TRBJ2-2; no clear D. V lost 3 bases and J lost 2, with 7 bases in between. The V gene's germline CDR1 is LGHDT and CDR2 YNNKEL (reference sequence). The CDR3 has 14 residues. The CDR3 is CASSQYGNTGELFF. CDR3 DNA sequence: TGTGCCAGCAGCCAGTACGGAAACACCGGGGAGCTGTTTTTT.

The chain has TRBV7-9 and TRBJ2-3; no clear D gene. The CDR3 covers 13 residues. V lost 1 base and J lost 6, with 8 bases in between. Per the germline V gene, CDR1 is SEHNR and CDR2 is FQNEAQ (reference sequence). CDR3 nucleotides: TGTGCCAGCAGCTTAGAGGTGCGGGATACGCAGTATTTT. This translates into CASSLEVRDTQYF. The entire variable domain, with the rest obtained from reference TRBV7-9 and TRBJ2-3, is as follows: DTGVSQNPRHKITKRGQNVTFRCDPISEHNRLYWYRQTLGQGPEFLTYFQNEAQLEKSRLLSDRFSAERPKGSFSTLEIQRTEQGDSAMYLCASSLEVRDTQYFGPGTRLTVL.

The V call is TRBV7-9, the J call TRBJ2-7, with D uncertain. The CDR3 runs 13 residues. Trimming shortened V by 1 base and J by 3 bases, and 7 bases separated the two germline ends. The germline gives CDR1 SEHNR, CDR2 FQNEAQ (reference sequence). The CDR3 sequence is CASSLELNYEQYF. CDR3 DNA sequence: TGTGCCAGCAGCTTAGAACTGAACTACGAGCAGTACTTC. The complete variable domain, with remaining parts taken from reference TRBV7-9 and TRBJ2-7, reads DTGVSQNPRHKITKRGQNVTFRCDPISEHNRLYWYRQTLGQGPEFLTYFQNEAQLEKSRLLSDRFSAERPKGSFSTLEIQRTEQGDSAMYLCASSLELNYEQYFGPGTRLTVT.

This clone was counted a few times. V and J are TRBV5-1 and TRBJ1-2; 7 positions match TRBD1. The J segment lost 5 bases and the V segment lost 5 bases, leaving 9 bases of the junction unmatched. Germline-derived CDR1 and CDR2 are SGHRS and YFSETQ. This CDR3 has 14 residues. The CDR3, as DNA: TGCGCCAGCAGGCTCGGGACAGCAGAGTATGGCTACACCTTC. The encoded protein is CASRLGTAEYGYTF. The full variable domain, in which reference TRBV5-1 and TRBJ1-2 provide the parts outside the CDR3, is KAGVTQTPRYLIKTRGQQVTLSCSPISGHRSVSWYQQTPGQGLQFLFEYFSETQRNKGNFPGRFSGRQFSNSRSEMNVSTLELGDSALYLCASRLGTAEYGYTFGSGTRLTVV.

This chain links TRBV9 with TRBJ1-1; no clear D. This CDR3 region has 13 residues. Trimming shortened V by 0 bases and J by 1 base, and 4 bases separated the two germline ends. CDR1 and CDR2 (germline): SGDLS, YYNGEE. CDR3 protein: CASSVVSNTEAFF. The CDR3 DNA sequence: TGTGCCAGCAGCGTAGTCTCGAACACTGAAGCTTTCTTT.

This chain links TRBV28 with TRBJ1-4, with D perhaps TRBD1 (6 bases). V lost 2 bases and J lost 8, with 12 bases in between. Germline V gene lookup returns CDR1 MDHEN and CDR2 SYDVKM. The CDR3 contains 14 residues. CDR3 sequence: CASSLEQGREKLFF. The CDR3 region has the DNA TGTGCCAGCAGTTTAGAACAGGGCAGGGAAAAACTGTTTTTT.

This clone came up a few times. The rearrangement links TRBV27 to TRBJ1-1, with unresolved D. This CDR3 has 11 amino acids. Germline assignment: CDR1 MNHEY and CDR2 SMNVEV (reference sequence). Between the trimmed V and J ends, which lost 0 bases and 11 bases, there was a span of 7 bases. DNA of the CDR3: TGTGCCAGCAGTTTATCTTATAGGGCTTTCTTT. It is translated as CASSLSYRAFF.

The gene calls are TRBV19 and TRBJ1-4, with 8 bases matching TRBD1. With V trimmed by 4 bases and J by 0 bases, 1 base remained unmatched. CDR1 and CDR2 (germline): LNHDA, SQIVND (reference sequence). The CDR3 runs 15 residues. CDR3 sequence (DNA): TGTGCCAGTAGTAAGGGACAGGCAACTAATGAAAAACTGTTTTTT. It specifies CASSKGQATNEKLFF. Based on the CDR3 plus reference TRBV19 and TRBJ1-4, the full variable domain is DGGITQSPKYLFRKEGQNVTLSCEQNLNHDAMYWYRQDPGQGLRLIYYSQIVNDFQKGDIAEGYSVSREKKESFPLTVTSAQKNPTAFYLCASSKGQATNEKLFFGSGTQLSVL.

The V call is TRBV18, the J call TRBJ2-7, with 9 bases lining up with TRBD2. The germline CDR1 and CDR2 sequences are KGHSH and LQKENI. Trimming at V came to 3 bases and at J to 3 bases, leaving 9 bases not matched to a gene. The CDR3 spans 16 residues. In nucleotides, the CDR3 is TGTGCCAGCTCACCTACCCTTAGCGGGAGCCTCTACGAGCAGTACTTC. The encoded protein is CASSPTLSGSLYEQYF.

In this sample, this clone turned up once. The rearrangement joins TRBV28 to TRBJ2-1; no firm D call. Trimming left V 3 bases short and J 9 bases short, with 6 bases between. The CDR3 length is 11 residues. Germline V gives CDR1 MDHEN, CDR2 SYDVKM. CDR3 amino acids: CASSLMAEQFF. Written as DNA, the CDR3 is TGTGCCAGCAGTTTGATGGCTGAGCAGTTCTTC.

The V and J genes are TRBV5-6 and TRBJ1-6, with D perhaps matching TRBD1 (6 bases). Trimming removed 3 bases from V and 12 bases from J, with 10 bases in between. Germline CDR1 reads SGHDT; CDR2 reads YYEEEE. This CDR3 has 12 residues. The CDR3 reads CASSWDTGPLHF. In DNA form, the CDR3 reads TGTGCCAGCAGCTGGGACACGGGACCCCTCCACTTT.

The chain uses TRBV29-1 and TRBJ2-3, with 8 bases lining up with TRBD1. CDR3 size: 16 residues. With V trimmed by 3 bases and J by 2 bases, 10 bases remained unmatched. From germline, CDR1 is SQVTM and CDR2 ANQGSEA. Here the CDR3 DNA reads TGCAGCGTTGAGATGCTTGGACAGGGAAACACAGATACGCAGTATTTT. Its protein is CSVEMLGQGNTDTQYF.

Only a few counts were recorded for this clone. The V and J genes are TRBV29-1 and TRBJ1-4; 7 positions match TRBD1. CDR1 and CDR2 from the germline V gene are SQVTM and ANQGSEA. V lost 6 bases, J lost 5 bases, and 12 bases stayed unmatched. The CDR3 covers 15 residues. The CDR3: CSVQERGTENEKLFF. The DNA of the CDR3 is TGCAGCGTCCAAGAACGTGGGACAGAAAATGAAAAACTGTTTTTT.

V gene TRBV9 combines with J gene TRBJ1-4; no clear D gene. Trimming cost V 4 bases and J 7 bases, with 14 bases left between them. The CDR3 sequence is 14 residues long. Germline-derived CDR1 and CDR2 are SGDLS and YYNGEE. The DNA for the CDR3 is TGTGCCAGCAGCAGGCCGGGCCCCGCTGAAAAACTGTTTTTT. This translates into CASSRPGPAEKLFF.

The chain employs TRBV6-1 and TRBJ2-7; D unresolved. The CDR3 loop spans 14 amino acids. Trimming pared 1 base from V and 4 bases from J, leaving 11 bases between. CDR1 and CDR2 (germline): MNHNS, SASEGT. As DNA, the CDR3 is TGTGCCAGCAGTGAAGTTAACCCGGTATACGAGCAGTACGTC. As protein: CASSEVNPVYEQYV.